This T cell receptor (beta chain) derives from a study of blood T cell repertoires in COVID-19. V was cut by 7 bases and J by 2 bases, with 12 bases left in between. This CDR3 region has 14 residues. Germline CDR1 is LNHDA and CDR2 is SQIVND (reference sequence). Assignments of participants to cohorts depended upon their own reported clinical history. Assay used: immunoSEQ multiplex PCR; TCRdb lists only in-frame clones, some missing. The table lists around 360,000 clones, about 90% of them singletons. What was sequenced was PBMCs or T cells enriched from blood (not recorded which). V usage is TRBV19 and J usage is TRBJ1-3, with a possible D match to TRBD1 (6 bases). This clonotype originated in a man in his forties in a cohort exposed to, infected with or recovered from COVID-19 (not recorded which). In DNA, the CDR3 is TGTGCCAGTACTCGGACAGTGCCTGGAAACACCATATATTTT. Translating it yields CASTRTVPGNTIYF.